Presented here are 20 T cell receptor beta chains from one specimen sequenced in a study of shared T cell receptors in the human thymus (dated by TCRdb to about 2021). The library was prepared using the immunoSEQ multiplex PCR assay. The clones in this table, taken by TCRdb from immuneACCESS, are in-frame only. Not every clone is retained; where verified, under half of the shortfall comes from an unresolved V gene, and the cause of the rest is unknown. Counted in this sample were hundreds of thousands of clones; 70% to 90% of them appeared once. The ten largest make up roughly 0.0094% of the sample. The data also belong to a second study, concerning human thymus T cells.

Sequenced material: thymocytes. All receptors derive from a boy under two years old with a congenital heart defect. Donor details come from another sample of the same person, matched by shared clones.

This clone was found once. The rearrangement uses TRBV7-2 and TRBJ2-3; D is undetermined. V lost 2 bases and J 6 bases, leaving 15 bases between the germline ends. The germline V gene has CDR1 SGHTA and CDR2 FQGNSA. The CDR3 is 15 residues long. CDR3 nucleotides: TGTGCCAGCAGCTTAACGACTGGCGATGCGGATACGCAGTATTTT. Translated: CASSLTTGDADTQYF.

The V call is TRBV9, the J call TRBJ2-1; tentatively, D is TRBD1 (5 bases). Germline V lookup: CDR1 SGDLS, CDR2 YYNGEE. This CDR3 is built from 13 residues. V was shortened by 5 bases and J by 8 bases, with 14 bases between the two germline ends. The CDR3 nucleotides read TGTGCCAGCAGTCGTCGTAGCAGGGATGAGCAGTTCTTC. It is translated as CASSRRSRDEQFF.

The V and J genes are TRBV4-3 and TRBJ2-5, with 10 bases lining up with TRBD2. Germline loops: CDR1 LGHNA, CDR2 YSLEER. Trimming at V came to 1 base and at J to 4 bases, leaving 12 bases not matched to a gene. The CDR3 spans 18 residues. The CDR3 region has the DNA TGCGCCAGCAGCCAAGGACCCCGAGCGGGAGGGCCTGGAGAGACCCAGTACTTC. Translating gives CASSQGPRAGGPGETQYF.

This clone was detected only once. This chain links TRBV28 with TRBJ2-7; D gene uncertain. The CDR3 spans 13 residues. The germline V gene has CDR1 MDHEN and CDR2 SYDVKM. Trimming took 10 bases from V and 3 from J, leaving 16 bases between them. The CDR3 spells CATRPKASYEQYF. The CDR3 coding sequence is TGTGCCACCAGGCCCAAAGCGAGCTACGAGCAGTACTTC.

The sample holds a few counts of this clone. This same CDR3 is encoded by further DNA sequences in the sample. The chain employs TRBV5-6 and TRBJ1-2; 8 bases agree with TRBD1. The CDR3 spans 14 residues. The ends lost 0 bases at V and 2 bases at J; junction bases unmatched: 0. CDR1 SGHDT and CDR2 YYEEEE come from the germline V gene. CDR3 nucleotides: TGTGCCAGCAGCTTGGGACAGGGGAACTATGGCTACACCTTC. It translates to CASSLGQGNYGYTF.

This chain connects TRBV5-6 to TRBJ1-2, with 7 nucleotides matching TRBD1. With V trimmed by 0 bases and J by 3 bases, 2 bases remained unmatched. The germline V gene has CDR1 SGHDT and CDR2 YYEEEE. The CDR3 sequence is 14 residues long. CDR3 sequence reads: CASSLGQGHYGYTF. The CDR3 DNA follows: TGTGCCAGCAGCTTGGGACAGGGACACTATGGCTACACCTTC.

This chain connects TRBV7-2 to TRBJ1-5; 8 nucleotides match TRBD1. CDR1 and CDR2 (germline): SGHTA, FQGNSA. CDR3 length: 19 amino acids. With 1 base clipped from V and 0 bases from J, the junction kept 11 bases outside the gene matches. Here the CDR3 reads CASSLVSGQGAFSNQPQHF. The CDR3 DNA follows: TGTGCCAGCAGCTTAGTGTCAGGTCAGGGGGCTTTTAGCAATCAGCCCCAGCATTTT.

This chain uses TRBV7-3 with TRBJ2-1, with TRBD1 as a possible D gene (5 bases). Germline V gene data show CDR1 as SGHTA and CDR2 as FQGTGA. There are 18 residues in the CDR3. V gave up 0 bases and J gave up 0 bases, with 15 bases separating them. The CDR3 DNA reads as TGTGCCAGCAGCTTAACGGGGCAGAACTTGCACTCCTACAATGAGCAGTTCTTC. Translating it yields CASSLTGQNLHSYNEQFF.

V and J are TRBV12-2 and TRBJ1-1; the DNA was not compared with TRBD1, the D call given in the table. TRBV12-2 constitutes a pseudogene. The CDR3 length is 18 residues. CDR3 in amino acids: CASRPTTGGGRLNTEAFF. The CDR3 DNA sequence: TGTGCAAGTCGCCCGACAACAGGGGGCGGCAGGTTGAACACTGAAGCTTTCTTT.

The genes are TRBV9 and TRBJ1-4; 11 nucleotides line up with TRBD1. The ends lost 0 bases at V and 5 bases at J; junction bases unmatched: 6. CDR1 is SGDLS and CDR2 is YYNGEE in the germline V gene. This CDR3 has 17 residues. The CDR3 DNA sequence: TGTGCCAGCAGCGTAGGGCGGGACAGGGGGGCAAATGAAAAACTGTTTTTT. It is translated as CASSVGRDRGANEKLFF.

The V gene is TRBV7-9, the J gene TRBJ1-1, with D unresolved. Germline V gives CDR1 SEHNR, CDR2 FQNEAQ (reference sequence). CDR3 length: 15 residues. V lost 2 bases to trimming and J lost 4 bases, with 14 bases between them. The CDR3 protein is CASSLIDWGGTEAFF. CDR3 DNA: TGTGCCAGCAGCTTAATTGACTGGGGAGGCACTGAAGCTTTCTTT.

This chain connects TRBV7-6 to TRBJ2-2; 8 bases fit TRBD2. Germline V gene lookup returns CDR1 SGHVS and CDR2 FNYEAQ. V lost 3 bases to trimming and J lost 4 bases; unmatched junction nucleotides: 10. The CDR3 is 17 amino acids. The DNA for the CDR3 is TGTGCCAGCAGCTTTTCGGGACTAGGGAGGTCCACCGGGGAGCTGTTTTTT. Its protein product is CASSFSGLGRSTGELFF.

The chain has TRBV5-1 and TRBJ2-5; TRBD1 agrees at 9 bases. Germline values: CDR1 SGHRS, CDR2 YFSETQ. This CDR3 region has 14 residues. Germline trimming cut 5 bases from V and 2 bases from J; bases unmatched to any gene: 4. CDR3 DNA sequence: TGCGCCAGCAGTCACGACAGGGGGCAAGAGACCCAGTACTTC. The encoded protein is CASSHDRGQETQYF.

V is TRBV27 and J is TRBJ2-7; 8 bases are a match to TRBD2. V was clipped by 5 bases and J by 2 bases; unmatched bases: 14. Germline V CDR1 and CDR2: MNHEY, SMNVEV (reference sequence). The CDR3 has 17 amino acids. The CDR3 is CASSPRSGSGAPYEQYF. As DNA, the CDR3 is TGTGCCAGCAGTCCCCGCAGCGGTAGCGGGGCGCCCTACGAGCAGTACTTC.

V gene TRBV4-3 combines with J gene TRBJ1-2, with 8 bases matching TRBD1. CDR1 and CDR2 from the germline V gene are LGHNA and YSLEER. CDR3 length: 16 residues. After removal of 2 bases from V and 2 bases from J, the junction contained 7 bases not matched to a gene. CDR3 loop: CASSQRQGDRNYGYTF. CDR3 in DNA: TGCGCCAGCAGCCAACGTCAGGGGGACAGGAACTATGGCTACACCTTC.

The rearrangement uses TRBV27 and TRBJ2-1; TRBD1 matches 10 bases. Germline values: CDR1 MNHEY, CDR2 SMNVEV (reference sequence). Trimming took 5 bases from V and 1 from J; bases not matched to a gene: 11. The CDR3 has 18 amino acids. For the CDR3, the DNA is TGTGCCAGCAGTAAACAGGACAGGGGGACGCAGTCCTACAATGAGCAGTTCTTC. Amino acid sequence: CASSKQDRGTQSYNEQFF.

This chain uses TRBV5-1 with TRBJ2-3; 7 bases agree with TRBD2. Germline lookup yields CDR1 SGHRS and CDR2 YFSETQ. CDR3 length: 16 residues. J lost 1 base, V lost 5 bases, and 10 bases had no gene match. CDR3 in amino acids: CASSLAGTTRTDTQYF. Here the CDR3 DNA reads TGCGCCAGCAGTCTAGCCGGGACTACCCGCACAGATACGCAGTATTTT.

J is TRBJ1-1 and V is TRBV25-1, with a possible D match to TRBD1 (6 bases). The V end lost 0 bases, the J end lost 3 bases, and 14 bases lay between the germline ends. Germline CDR1 and CDR2: MGHDK and SYGVNS. This CDR3 contains 16 residues. CDR3 sequence: CASSEYERGRYTEAFF. The CDR3 DNA follows: TGTGCCAGCAGTGAATATGAGCGGGGGCGGTACACTGAAGCTTTCTTT.

This clone was observed a handful of times. The chain joins TRBV6-5 to TRBJ1-3; D is unclear. The CDR3 covers 15 residues. The germline V and J ends were trimmed by 4 bases and 3 bases, with 13 bases remaining between them. Germline V gene sequence: CDR1 MNHEY, CDR2 SVGAGI. CDR3 sequence: CASSSGLIHGNTIYF. The CDR3 DNA sequence: TGTGCCAGCAGTTCGGGATTAATCCATGGAAACACCATATATTTT.

The V and J genes are TRBV5-6 and TRBJ2-1; 7 bases match TRBD2. Germline CDR1 is SGHDT and CDR2 is YYEEEE. The CDR3 contains 13 residues. Trimming removed 2 bases from V and 5 bases from J; junction bases left unmatched: 1. The CDR3 here is CASSFLADNEQFF. The CDR3 DNA follows: TGTGCCAGCAGCTTCCTAGCGGACAATGAGCAGTTCTTC.